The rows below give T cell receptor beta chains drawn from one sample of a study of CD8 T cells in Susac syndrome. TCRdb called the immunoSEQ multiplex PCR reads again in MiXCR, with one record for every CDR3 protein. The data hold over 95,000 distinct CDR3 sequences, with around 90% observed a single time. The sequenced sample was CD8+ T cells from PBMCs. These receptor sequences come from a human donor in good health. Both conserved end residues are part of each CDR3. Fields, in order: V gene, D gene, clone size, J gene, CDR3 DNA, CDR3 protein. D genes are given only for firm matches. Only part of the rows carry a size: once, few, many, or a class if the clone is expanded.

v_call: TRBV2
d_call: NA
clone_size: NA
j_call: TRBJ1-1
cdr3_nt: TGTGCCAGCAGGGAGAGGGGGGCTGAAGCTTTCTTT
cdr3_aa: CASRERGAEAFF

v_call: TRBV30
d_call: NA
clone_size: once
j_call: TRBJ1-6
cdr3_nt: TGTGCCTGGAGCGACTATGATTCACCCCTCCACTTT
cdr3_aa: CAWSDYDSPLHF

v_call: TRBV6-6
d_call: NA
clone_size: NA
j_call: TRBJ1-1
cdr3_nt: TGTGCCAGCAACCGACTGCCGAACACTGAAGCTTTCTTT
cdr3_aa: CASNRLPNTEAFF

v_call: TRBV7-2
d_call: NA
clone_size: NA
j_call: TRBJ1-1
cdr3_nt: TGTGCCAGCAGCCGAAAGGCGGGCCCTGTCATGAACACTGAAGCTTTCTTT
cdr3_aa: CASSRKAGPVMNTEAFF

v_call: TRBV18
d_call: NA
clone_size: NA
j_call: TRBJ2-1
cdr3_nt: TGTGCCAGCTCACCATTTGGAGACAATGAGCAGTTCTTC
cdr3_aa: CASSPFGDNEQFF

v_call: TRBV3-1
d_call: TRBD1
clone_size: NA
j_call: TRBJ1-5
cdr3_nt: TGTGCCAGCAGCCAATTCTTTACAGGGGGAGGCCAGCCCCAGCATTTT
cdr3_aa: CASSQFFTGGGQPQHF

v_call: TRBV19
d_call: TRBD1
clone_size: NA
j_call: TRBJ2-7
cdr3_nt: TGTGCCAGTAGTATAGGGTACAGGGGCATCGACGAGCAGTACTTC
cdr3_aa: CASSIGYRGIDEQYF

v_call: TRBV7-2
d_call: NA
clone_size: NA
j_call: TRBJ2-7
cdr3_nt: TGTGCCAGCGGGGGGGGCGCAGGCTACGAGCAGTACTTC
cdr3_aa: CASGGGAGYEQYF

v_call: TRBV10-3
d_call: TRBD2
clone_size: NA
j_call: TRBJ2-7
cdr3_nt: TGTGCCATCAGTGAGTCGGGTAGCGGGGGACCGCCGCAGTACTTC
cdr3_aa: CAISESGSGGPPQYF

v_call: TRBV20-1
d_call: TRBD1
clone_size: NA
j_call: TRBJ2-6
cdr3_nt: TGCAGTGCTACCTCGGACAGGGGGGTATCTGGGGCCAACGTCCTGACTTTC
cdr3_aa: CSATSDRGVSGANVLTF

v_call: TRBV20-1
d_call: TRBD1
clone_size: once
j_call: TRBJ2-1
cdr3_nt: TGCAGTGCCCACCCGGGACAGGGCTACAATGAGCAGTTCTTC
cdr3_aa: CSAHPGQGYNEQFF

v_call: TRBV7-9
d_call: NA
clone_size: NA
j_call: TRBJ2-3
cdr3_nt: TGTGCCAGCAAAAAGGGGGGGCAGGAGTTGGCAGATACGCAGTATTTT
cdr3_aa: CASKKGGQELADTQYF

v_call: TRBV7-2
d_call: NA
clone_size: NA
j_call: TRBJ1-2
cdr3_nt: TGTGCCAGCAGCTTGGGGGTGGAGCGGGGCTACACCTTC
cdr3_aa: CASSLGVERGYTF

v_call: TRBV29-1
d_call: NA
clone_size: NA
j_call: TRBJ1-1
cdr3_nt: TGCAGCGTCGAGTCTCCTTTGAAAGGCACTGAAGCTTTCTTT
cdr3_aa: CSVESPLKGTEAFF

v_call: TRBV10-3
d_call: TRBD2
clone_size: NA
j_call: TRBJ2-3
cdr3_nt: TGTGCCATCAGTAGCGGGGGGCTGGGAGATACGCAGTATTTT
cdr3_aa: CAISSGGLGDTQYF

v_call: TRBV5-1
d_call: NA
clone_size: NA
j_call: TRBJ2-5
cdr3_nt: TGCGCCAGCAGCAGACTAGGGGAGACCCAGTACTTC
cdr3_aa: CASSRLGETQYF

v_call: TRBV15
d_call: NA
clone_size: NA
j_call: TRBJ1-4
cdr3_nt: TGTGCCACCACCCAATGGTTCACCCTTAATGAAAAACTGTTTTTT
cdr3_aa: CATTQWFTLNEKLFF

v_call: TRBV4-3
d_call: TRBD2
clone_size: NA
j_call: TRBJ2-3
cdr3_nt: TGCGCCAGCAGCACCCGGACTAGCGGCCGGGTAGATACGCAGTATTTT
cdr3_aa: CASSTRTSGRVDTQYF

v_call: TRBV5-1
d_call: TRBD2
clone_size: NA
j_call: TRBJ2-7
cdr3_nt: TGCGCCAGCAGCTTGCGACTAGCGGGAGGCGTCCCAAACGAGCAGTACTTC
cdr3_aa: CASSLRLAGGVPNEQYF

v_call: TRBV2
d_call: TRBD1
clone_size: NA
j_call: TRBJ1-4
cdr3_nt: TGTGCCAGCTCCGCCCCCCAGGGGACAGAGAATGAAAAACTGTTTTTT
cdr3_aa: CASSAPQGTENEKLFF

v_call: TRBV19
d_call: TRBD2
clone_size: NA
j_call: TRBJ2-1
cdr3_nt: TGTGCCATTAAGTGGCTAGCGGGATGCCATGAGCAGTTCTTC
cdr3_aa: CAIKWLAGCHEQFF

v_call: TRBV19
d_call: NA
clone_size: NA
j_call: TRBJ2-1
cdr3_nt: TGTGCCAGTACCCGAGACCAGGGTGGCTACAATGAGCAGTTCTTC
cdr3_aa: CASTRDQGGYNEQFF

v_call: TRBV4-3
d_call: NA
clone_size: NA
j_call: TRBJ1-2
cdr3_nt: TGCGCCAGCAGCCAAGACAGATCCTATGGCTACACCTTC
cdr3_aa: CASSQDRSYGYTF